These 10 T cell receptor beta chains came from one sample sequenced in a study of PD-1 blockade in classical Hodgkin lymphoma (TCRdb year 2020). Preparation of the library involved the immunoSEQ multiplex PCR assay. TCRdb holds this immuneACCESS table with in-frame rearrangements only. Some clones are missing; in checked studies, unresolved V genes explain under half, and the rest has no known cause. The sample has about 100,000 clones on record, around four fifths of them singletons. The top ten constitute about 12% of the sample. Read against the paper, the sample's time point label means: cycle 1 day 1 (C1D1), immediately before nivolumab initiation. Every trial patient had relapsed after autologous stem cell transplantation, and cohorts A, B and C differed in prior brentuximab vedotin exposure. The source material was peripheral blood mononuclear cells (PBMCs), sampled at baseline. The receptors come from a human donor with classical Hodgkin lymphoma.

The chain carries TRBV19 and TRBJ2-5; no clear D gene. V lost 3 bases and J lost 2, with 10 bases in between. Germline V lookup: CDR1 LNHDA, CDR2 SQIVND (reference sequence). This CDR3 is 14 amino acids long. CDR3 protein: CASSIRRQQETQYF. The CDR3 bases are TGTGCCAGTAGTATTCGACGGCAACAAGAGACCCAGTACTTC.

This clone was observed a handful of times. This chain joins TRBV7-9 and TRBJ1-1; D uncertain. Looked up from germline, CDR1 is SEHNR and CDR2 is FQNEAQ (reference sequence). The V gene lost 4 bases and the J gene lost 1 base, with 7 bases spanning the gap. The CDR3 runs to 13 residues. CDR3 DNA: TGTGCCAGCAGCTCACTACAGAACACTGAAGCTTTCTTT. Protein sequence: CASSSLQNTEAFF.

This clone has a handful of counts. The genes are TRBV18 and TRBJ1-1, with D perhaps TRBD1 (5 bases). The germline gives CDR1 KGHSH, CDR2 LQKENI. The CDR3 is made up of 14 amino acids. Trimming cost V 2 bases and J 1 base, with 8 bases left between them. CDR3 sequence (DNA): TGTGCCAGCTCACCATGGCAGGGGAACACTGAAGCTTTCTTT. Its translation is CASSPWQGNTEAFF. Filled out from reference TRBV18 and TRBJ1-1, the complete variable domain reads NAGVMQNPRHLVRRRGQEARLRCSPMKGHSHVYWYRQLPEEGLKFMVYLQKENIIDESGMPKERFSAEFPKEGPSILRIQQVVRGDSAAYFCASSPWQGNTEAFFGQGTRLTVV.

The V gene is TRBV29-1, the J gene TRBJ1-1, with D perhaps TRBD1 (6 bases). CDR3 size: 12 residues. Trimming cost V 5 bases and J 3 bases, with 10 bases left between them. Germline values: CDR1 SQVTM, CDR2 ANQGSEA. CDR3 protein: CSVTRGDTEAFF. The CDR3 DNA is TGCAGCGTTACCAGGGGCGACACTGAAGCTTTCTTT.

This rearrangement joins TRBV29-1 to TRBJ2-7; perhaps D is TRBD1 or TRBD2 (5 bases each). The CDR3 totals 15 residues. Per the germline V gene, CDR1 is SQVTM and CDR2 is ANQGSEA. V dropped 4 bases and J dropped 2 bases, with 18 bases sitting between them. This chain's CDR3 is CSVVSPRGSTYEQYF. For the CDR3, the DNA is TGCAGCGTTGTATCCCCGAGGGGATCGACCTACGAGCAGTACTTC.

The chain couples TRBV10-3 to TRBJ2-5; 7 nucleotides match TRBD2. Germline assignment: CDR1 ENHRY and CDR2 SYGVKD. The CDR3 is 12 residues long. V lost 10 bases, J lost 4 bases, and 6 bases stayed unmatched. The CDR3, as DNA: TGTGCCACCCGACCGGGGGGAGAGACCCAGTACTTC. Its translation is CATRPGGETQYF.

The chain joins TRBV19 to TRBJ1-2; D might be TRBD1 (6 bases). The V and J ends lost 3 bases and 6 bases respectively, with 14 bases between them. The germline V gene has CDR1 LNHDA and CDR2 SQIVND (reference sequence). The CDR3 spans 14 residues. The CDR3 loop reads CASSINGGTDGYTF. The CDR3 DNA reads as TGTGCCAGTAGTATTAATGGGGGCACGGATGGCTACACCTTC.

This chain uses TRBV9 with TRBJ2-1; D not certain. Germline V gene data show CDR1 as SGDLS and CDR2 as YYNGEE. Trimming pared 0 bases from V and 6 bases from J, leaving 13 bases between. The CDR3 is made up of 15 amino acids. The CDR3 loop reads CASSVAPDGFNEQFF. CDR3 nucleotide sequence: TGTGCCAGCAGCGTAGCTCCAGACGGATTCAATGAGCAGTTCTTC.

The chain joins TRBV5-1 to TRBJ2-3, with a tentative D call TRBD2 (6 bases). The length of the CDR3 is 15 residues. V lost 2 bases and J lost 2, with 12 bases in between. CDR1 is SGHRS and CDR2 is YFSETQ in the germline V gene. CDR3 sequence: CASSFAGLITDTQYF. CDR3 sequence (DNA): TGCGCCAGCAGCTTTGCCGGACTAATCACAGATACGCAGTATTTT.

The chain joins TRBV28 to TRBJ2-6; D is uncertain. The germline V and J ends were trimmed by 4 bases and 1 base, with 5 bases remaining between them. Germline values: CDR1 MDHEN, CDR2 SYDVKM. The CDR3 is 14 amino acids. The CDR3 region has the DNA TGTGCCAGCAGTTATGAGTCTGGGGCCAACGTCCTGACTTTC. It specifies CASSYESGANVLTF.